This T cell receptor (beta chain) was profiled in a study of CDR3 diversity in severe acne. TCRdb independently ran MiXCR on the PCR reads; one entry per CDR3 protein. The top ten hold 14% of the sample, which has about 86,000 distinct CDR3 sequences, 45% to 55% seen once. The receptor was derived from a male donor in good health, without acne. The sequencing sample was made of blood.

Written as DNA, the CDR3 is TGTGCCAGCAGTTCCTCCGGGACAGGGGCCTACGAGCAGTACTTC. Its protein product is CASSSSGTGAYEQYF. V usage is TRBV12-3 or TRBV12-4 and J usage is TRBJ2-7; 10 bases match TRBD1. Trimming removed 4 bases from V and 2 bases from J; junction bases left unmatched: 5. This CDR3 has 15 residues.